This TCR beta chain derives from a study of regulatory T cells in long-lasting Graves disease. General study points: Gene preferences differed: TRBV28, TRBJ1-2, TRBJ2-5 in persistent cases. Persistent cases of Graves' showed reduced TCR diversity relative to newly diagnosed patients.

Combining iRepertoire HTBI primers with Arm-PCR of CDR3 regions, the authors built TCR beta libraries. MiXCR was run by TCRdb on the multiplex PCR reads, yielding one entry per CDR3 protein. This sample carries hundreds of thousands of distinct CDR3 sequences, 20% of them seen once, and the ten largest clones take roughly 8%. About this clonotype: Its specificity is unknown.

Stated time point: persistent/refractory GD, antithyroid drugs over 5 years with positive TRAb. From PBMCs, RNA was extracted and then used to make the TCR library. V lost 4 bases, J lost 2 bases, and 19 bases lay in between. The CDR3 extends over 17 amino acids. Looked up from germline, CDR1 is SGHRS and CDR2 is YFSETQ. V is TRBV5-1 and J is TRBJ2-4; weak D call: TRBD2 (5 bases). This material consisted of peripheral blood mononuclear cells (PBMCs), taken when the disease was refractory, from a patient treated with antithyroid drugs. The sequence was obtained from a female donor with Graves disease. The chain's CDR3 is CASSPKNITGTKNIQYF. The CDR3 DNA reads as TGCGCCAGCAGCCCCAAAAACATTACCGGGACCAAAAACATTCAGTACTTC.